This passage covers 30 T cell receptor beta chains from one sample sequenced in a study of blood T cells in healthy people across ages. Primed by a sample-barcoded 5' primer and a J-beta primer mix, a second PCR proceeded for 7 to 11 cycles. In TCRdb, the 5' RACE reads were re-called with MiXCR into one record per CDR3 protein. The sample shows around 780,000 distinct CDR3 sequences, 45% to 70% of them seen only once. Sequencing was done on a sample of blood. These receptors came from a man aged 35 to 55 in good health.

The sample holds a few counts of this clonotype. The chain has TRBV29-1 and TRBJ2-1, with 9 positions matching TRBD1. CDR3 length: 15 residues. Germline V gene lookup returns CDR1 SQVTM and CDR2 ANQGSEA. J was trimmed by 7 bases and V by 7 bases; bases with no gene match: 14. CDR3 sequence (DNA): TGCAGCGCCGAGCGGCGGGACAGGGTTATGAATGAGCAGTTCTTC. Translation gives CSAERRDRVMNEQFF.

The gene calls are TRBV29-1 and TRBJ2-7; tentative D call: TRBD2 (5 bases). Trimming took off 3 bases at V and 2 bases at J, with 8 bases between the two ends. Per germline, CDR1 SQVTM and CDR2 ANQGSEA. The CDR3 is made up of 12 amino acids. In nucleotides, the CDR3 is TGCAGCGTTGATGCGGGCCCCTACGAGCAGTACTTC. Protein sequence: CSVDAGPYEQYF.

This chain uses TRBV6-2 or TRBV6-3 with TRBJ2-5, with D tentatively TRBD2 (6 bases). The V gene lost 5 bases and the J gene lost 11 bases, with 24 bases spanning the gap. Germline CDR1 and CDR2: MNHEY and SVGEGT. CDR3 length: 15 amino acids. CDR3: CASSPFREFSDEQYF. CDR3 in DNA: TGTGCCAGCAGTCCCTTCCGGGAGTTTAGCGATGAGCAGTACTTC.

This clonotype was counted only a few times. The rearrangement links TRBV3-1 to TRBJ2-6; TRBD1 might be the D (6 bases). Between the trimmed V and J ends, which lost 3 bases and 4 bases, there was a span of 19 bases. Per the germline V gene, CDR1 is LGHDT and CDR2 is YNNKEL (reference sequence). This CDR3 comprises 18 residues. The CDR3 sequence is CASSHPGTLVEGANVLTF. DNA of the CDR3: TGTGCCAGCAGCCATCCCGGGACACTTGTAGAAGGGGCCAACGTCCTGACTTTC.

V and J are TRBV7-6 and TRBJ2-7; maybe TRBD1 (5 bases). The CDR3 is 14 residues long. The germline CDR1 and CDR2 sequences are SGHVS and FNYEAQ. V dropped 5 bases and J dropped 4 bases, with 15 bases sitting between them. The CDR3 sequence: CASSPTSTEYEQYF. The CDR3 nucleotides are TGTGCCAGCAGCCCCACCTCGACAGAGTACGAGCAGTACTTC.

This chain joins TRBV12-3 or TRBV12-4 and TRBJ2-1, with D possibly being TRBD2 (6 bases). The CDR3 has 12 amino acids. V was pared by 8 bases and J by 8 bases, with 13 bases between. The CDR3 region has the DNA TGTGCCAGCGATCCTGGGGGGTATGAGCAGTTCTTC. It is translated as CASDPGGYEQFF.

The CDR3: CASSLFRLGSYNEQFF. The CDR3 DNA is TGTGCCAGCAGTTTATTTAGGTTGGGGAGTTACAATGAGCAGTTCTTC. The chain joins TRBV28 to TRBJ2-1, with D perhaps matching TRBD2 (5 bases). V was shortened by 1 base and J by 4 bases, with 14 bases between the two germline ends. The CDR3 consists of 16 residues. Germline V gene data show CDR1 as MDHEN and CDR2 as SYDVKM.

Remarks on this clonotype: A junction boundary mismatches the germline segment, possibly from a read error. V and J are TRBV18 and TRBJ2-7; 8 bases line up with TRBD1. This CDR3 comprises 14 residues. From germline, CDR1 is KGHSH and CDR2 LQKENI. The DNA for the CDR3 is TGTACCAGCTCAAAGGACAGGGACGATTACGAGCAGTACTTC. Translating gives CTSSKDRDDYEQYF.

This sequence joins TRBV6-1 and TRBJ2-1; D not resolved. Germline V CDR1 and CDR2: MNHNS, SASEGT. The CDR3 extends over 17 amino acids. The germline V and J ends were trimmed by 6 bases and 7 bases, with 25 bases remaining between them. The CDR3: CASSRKSRPPLGNEQFF. CDR3 nucleotide sequence: TGTGCCAGCAGCAGGAAGAGCCGACCGCCCCTTGGGAATGAGCAGTTCTTC.

The rearrangement joins TRBV7-2 to TRBJ2-6, with a weak D call TRBD2 (6 bases). V was clipped by 3 bases and J by 2 bases, with 11 bases between them. Germline V gene data show CDR1 as SGHTA and CDR2 as FQGNSA. The CDR3 has 16 residues. CDR3 bases: TGTGCCAGCAGCTTCCGGGGCGGGACTGGGGCCAACGTCCTGACTTTC. Translated, it gives CASSFRGGTGANVLTF.

The table lists this clonotype with a few counts. V and J are TRBV24-1 and TRBJ2-5; D gene unclear. This CDR3 is 15 amino acids long. Trimming stripped 5 bases from V and 4 bases from J, with 16 bases between. Germline CDR1 reads KGHDR; CDR2 reads SFDVKD. The CDR3 DNA reads TGTGCCACCAGTGCCCCCAGTCCGAGCCCAGAGACCCAGTACTTC. Its protein is CATSAPSPSPETQYF.

This clonotype occurred a few times. CDR3 DNA: TGCAGTGCCCTACCTAACTATGGCTACACCTTC. It encodes CSALPNYGYTF. The gene calls are TRBV20-1 and TRBJ1-2, with D unclear. CDR1 is DFQATT and CDR2 is SNEGSKA in the germline V gene (reference sequence). The CDR3 totals 11 residues. V was trimmed by 6 bases and J by 0 bases, leaving 5 bases between them.

This clonotype was recorded a few times. The V and J genes are TRBV7-9 and TRBJ2-1; 9 bases align to TRBD1. This CDR3 is built from 12 residues. V gave up 5 bases and J gave up 7 bases; unmatched junction bases: 0. CDR1 SEHNR and CDR2 FQNEAQ come from the germline V gene (reference sequence). CDR3 sequence reads: CASSGQGNEQFF. The CDR3 DNA sequence: TGTGCCAGCAGCGGACAGGGGAATGAGCAGTTCTTC.

V is TRBV7-8 and J is TRBJ2-7, with D perhaps TRBD1 (6 bases). This CDR3 has 14 residues. Germline V lookup: CDR1 SGHVS, CDR2 FQNEAQ. V lost 5 bases and J lost 6, with 17 bases in between. This CDR3 is CASSGGSKNCEQYV. As DNA, the CDR3 is TGTGCCAGCAGCGGGGGCAGCAAGAACTGCGAGCAGTACGTC.

The chain combines TRBV14 with TRBJ2-5, with TRBD2 as a possible D gene (7 bases). There are 15 residues in the CDR3. Trimming stripped 1 base from V and 4 bases from J, with 13 bases between. Germline assignment: CDR1 SGHDN and CDR2 FVKESK. This CDR3 reads CASSQGLRGGETQYF. The CDR3 region has the DNA TGTGCCAGCAGCCAAGGTTTGAGGGGGGGAGAGACCCAGTACTTC.

The chain has TRBV5-1 and TRBJ2-7, with D possibly being TRBD1 or TRBD2 (5 bases each). The CDR3 contains 16 residues. Germline V CDR1 and CDR2: SGHRS, YFSETQ. Deletions cut 4 bases from V and 7 bases from J, with 24 bases between. The CDR3: CASSGATGRSYNEQYF. CDR3 nucleotide sequence: TGCGCCAGCAGCGGCGCAACGGGACGCTCCTACAATGAGCAGTACTTC.

V gene TRBV27 combines with J gene TRBJ1-5; D is unclear. In germline, CDR1 is MNHEY, CDR2 SMNVEV (reference sequence). The CDR3 has 12 amino acids. The V gene lost 8 bases and the J gene lost 7 bases, with 12 bases spanning the gap. CDR3 DNA sequence: TGTGCCAGCGGAACATGGTCGCAGCCCCAGCATTTT. This translates into CASGTWSQPQHF.

CDR3 in DNA: TGTGCCAGCAGTGTCCATTCAGATACGCAGTATTTT. Amino acids: CASSVHSDTQYF. V usage is TRBV2 and J usage is TRBJ2-3; D ambiguous. Germline values: CDR1 SNHLY, CDR2 FYNNEI. The V gene lost 4 bases and the J gene lost 4 bases, with 6 bases spanning the gap. This CDR3 has 12 amino acids.

The chain joins TRBV6-5 to TRBJ2-7; tentative D call: TRBD1 (5 bases). The J call may be in error: the DNA end matches TRBJ2-5 better. This CDR3 region has 14 residues. CDR1 is MNHEY and CDR2 is SVGAGI in the germline V gene. The CDR3 region is CASRQDTTSETQYF. Written as DNA, the CDR3 is TGTGCCAGCAGGCAGGACACCACGTCGGAGACCCAGTACTTC.

The V and J genes are TRBV18 and TRBJ2-1; D ambiguous. From germline, CDR1 is KGHSH and CDR2 LQKENI. The CDR3 is 15 residues long. The germline V and J ends were trimmed by 5 bases and 5 bases, with 16 bases remaining between them. The CDR3 reads CASSFRQQINNEQFF. In nucleotides, the CDR3 is TGTGCCAGCTCATTTCGTCAGCAAATTAACAATGAGCAGTTCTTC. Based on the CDR3 plus reference TRBV18 and TRBJ2-1, the full variable domain is NAGVMQNPRHLVRRRGQEARLRCSPMKGHSHVYWYRQLPEEGLKFMVYLQKENIIDESGMPKERFSAEFPKEGPSILRIQQVVRGDSAAYFCASSFRQQINNEQFFGPGTRLTVL.

The chain carries TRBV28 and TRBJ2-3; 8 nucleotides align to TRBD2. The CDR3 totals 17 residues. The junction had 11 bases not matched to a gene; V was cut back by 3 bases and J by 3 bases. Germline lookup yields CDR1 MDHEN and CDR2 SYDVKM. The chain's CDR3 is CASSLGGSGMLTDTQYF. The DNA for the CDR3 is TGTGCCAGCAGTTTGGGCGGTAGCGGGATGTTAACAGATACGCAGTATTTT.

This chain connects TRBV4-2 to TRBJ2-4; D is ambiguous. The assigned J gene may be wrong: the sequence end matches TRBJ2-7 better. The germline V gene has CDR1 LGHNA and CDR2 YNFKEQ. The CDR3 runs to 17 residues. The CDR3: CASSQIKRDISDYEQYF. CDR3 nucleotides: TGTGCCAGCAGCCAAATAAAACGAGACATCTCCGACTACGAGCAGTACTTC.

V gene TRBV28 combines with J gene TRBJ2-5; 8 positions match TRBD2. Near its end, the DNA agrees better with TRBJ2-7, so the J call may be wrong. From germline, CDR1 is MDHEN and CDR2 SYDVKM. The CDR3 has 19 residues. The CDR3 loop reads CASSSQISRGAGGWDEQYF. CDR3 nucleotide sequence: TGTGCCAGCAGTTCACAAATCTCGCGGGGGGCGGGGGGATGGGACGAGCAGTACTTC.

To note about this clonotype: This clone may be a read error of a much larger clone one base away. The chain couples TRBV20-1 to TRBJ2-1; 9 nucleotides align to TRBD2. The end of the DNA is better explained by TRBJ2-7, so the J call may be wrong. The CDR3 totals 12 residues. The V gene's germline CDR1 is DFQATT and CDR2 SNEGSKA (reference sequence). In DNA form, the CDR3 reads TGCAGTGTCGGGCGGGGGGGCAATGAGCAGTACTTC. Translated, it gives CSVGRGGNEQYF.

This rearrangement joins TRBV7-9 to TRBJ2-5, with 9 nucleotides matching TRBD1. The germline V gene encodes CDR1 SEHNR and CDR2 FQNEAQ (reference sequence). The ends lost 4 bases at V and 11 bases at J; junction bases unmatched: 11. CDR3 size: 14 residues. In DNA form, the CDR3 reads TGTGCCAGCAGCTCGGGACAGGGTTCTGACGGGCAGTACTTC. Its protein product is CASSSGQGSDGQYF.

The chain has TRBV28 and TRBJ1-1; D is ambiguous. The germline V and J ends were trimmed by 11 bases and 0 bases, with 10 bases remaining between them. Germline V gives CDR1 MDHEN, CDR2 SYDVKM. The CDR3 is made up of 12 amino acids. This CDR3 reads CASHQLNTEAFF. The CDR3 DNA sequence: TGTGCCTCCCACCAACTGAACACTGAAGCTTTCTTT.

The chain carries TRBV7-2 and TRBJ2-1; TRBD2 matches at 7 bases. The CDR3 is 15 residues long. J gave up 9 bases and V 5 bases, and 13 bases lay outside the gene matches. Germline V gene sequence: CDR1 SGHTA, CDR2 FQGNSA. The CDR3 loop reads CASSGAAGARGEQFF. The DNA of the CDR3 is TGTGCCAGCAGCGGGGCGGCGGGAGCCCGAGGTGAGCAGTTCTTC.

This chain links TRBV7-9 with TRBJ2-3; 8 bases match TRBD2. V lost 5 bases, J lost 5 bases, and 12 bases stayed unmatched. Germline CDR1 SEHNR, CDR2 FQNEAQ (reference sequence). CDR3 length: 16 amino acids. This CDR3 reads CASSHLHDGGGDTQYF. CDR3 nucleotide sequence: TGTGCCAGCAGCCACCTCCATGACGGGGGGGGAGATACGCAGTATTTT.

The rearrangement joins TRBV9 to TRBJ2-5; 13 bases line up with TRBD2. V was clipped by 4 bases and J by 4 bases; unmatched bases: 16. CDR1 and CDR2 from the germline V gene are SGDLS and YYNGEE. The CDR3 extends over 19 amino acids. CDR3 DNA sequence: TGTGCCAGCAGCCTAGGGACTAGCGGGGACGGGCTTGTGCGAGAGACCCAGTACTTC. It encodes CASSLGTSGDGLVRETQYF. The full variable domain, its missing parts supplied by reference TRBV9 and TRBJ2-5, is DSGVTQTPKHLITATGQRVTLRCSPRSGDLSVYWYQQSLDQGLQFLIQYYNGEERAKGNILERFSAQQFPDLHSELNLSSLELGDSALYFCASSLGTSGDGLVRETQYFGPGTRLLVL.

The chain links TRBV4-3 to TRBJ1-4; D perhaps matches TRBD1 (5 bases). The CDR3 has 16 amino acids. The germline gives CDR1 LGHNA, CDR2 YSLEER. Trimming cost V 0 bases and J 7 bases, with 15 bases left between them. The CDR3 here is CASSQDLRQGAEKLFF. The CDR3, as DNA: TGCGCCAGCAGCCAAGATCTTCGGCAGGGTGCTGAAAAACTGTTTTTT.